Listed below are T cell receptor beta chains from one sample, sequenced in a study of blood T cell repertoires in COVID-19. TCRdb keeps only in-frame clones here, not all; method: immunoSEQ multiplex PCR. The data show approximately 79,000 clones, 80% seen once. Input material: peripheral blood. Receptors originate from a man aged 45-65 years with COVID-19, enrolled during active disease. The CDR3 runs from the conserved cysteine through the conserved F or W. A D gene is named only where the DNA matches it firmly. The listing skips clone size in some rows; elsewhere it reads once, few, many or a size class.

>TRBD1|TRBJ2-7|TRBV4-3|many
CASSQDRQGYEQYF
TGCGCCAGCAGCCAAGATCGACAGGGCTACGAGCAGTACTTC
>-|TRBJ1-6|TRBV23-1|-
CASEASSYNSPLHF
TGCGCCAGTGAGGCTTCCTCCTATAATTCACCCCTCCACTTT
>-|TRBJ1-3|TRBV29-1|few
CSVEGGGGNTIYF
TGCAGCGTTGAAGGGGGCGGTGGAAACACCATATATTTT
>-|TRBJ2-7|TRBV19|-
CASSTGRGWTEQYF
TGTGCCAGTAGTACGGGGAGGGGGTGGACCGAGCAGTACTTC
>-|TRBJ1-1|TRBV11-2|-
CASSLDTRDTEAFF
TGTGCCAGCAGCTTAGACACCCGCGACACTGAAGCTTTCTTT
>TRBD1|TRBJ2-4|TRBV19|-
CASSTRQGIQYF
TGTGCCAGTAGTACGCGACAGGGCATTCAGTACTTC
>TRBD1|TRBJ1-4|TRBV5-1|once
CASSPKTGGANEKLFF
TGCGCCAGCAGCCCAAAGACAGGGGGTGCTAATGAAAAACTGTTTTTT
>-|TRBJ1-2|TRBV30|-
CAWSVSRNYGYTF
TGTGCCTGGAGTGTCTCCCGGAACTATGGCTACACCTTC
>-|TRBJ2-3|TRBV2|-
CASGNTAQYF
TGTGCCAGCGGAAATACAGCGCAGTATTTT
>TRBD2|TRBJ2-1|TRBV5-1|-
CASSFLAGGDNEQFF
TGCGCCAGCAGCTTTTTGGCGGGAGGGGACAATGAGCAGTTCTTC
>-|TRBJ1-5|TRBV5-5|-
CASSDKDSEYQPQHF
TGTGCCAGCAGCGATAAGGACAGCGAATATCAGCCCCAGCATTTT
>TRBD1|TRBJ1-2|TRBV20-1|-
CSGQGSYGYTF
TGCAGCGGACAGGGTTCCTATGGCTACACCTTC
>TRBD1|TRBJ2-1|TRBV5-4|many
CASSPGQGALKEQFF
TGTGCCAGCAGCCCAGGACAGGGGGCTTTGAAGGAGCAGTTCTTC
>TRBD1|TRBJ2-5|TRBV28|-
CASRATGEETQYF
TGTGCCAGCAGGGCGACAGGGGAAGAGACCCAGTACTTC
>TRBD1|TRBJ2-5|TRBV15|-
CATSRGDRVKTQYF
TGTGCCACCAGCAGAGGGGACAGGGTAAAGACCCAGTACTTC
>TRBD2|TRBJ2-3|TRBV19|-
CASTSGTSGTDTQYF
TGTGCCAGTACCTCCGGGACTAGCGGGACTGATACGCAGTATTTT
>TRBD2|TRBJ2-2|TRBV19|-
CASKGTSGKGGELFF
TGTGCCAGTAAGGGGACTAGCGGGAAGGGCGGGGAGCTGTTTTTT
>-|TRBJ2-1|TRBV2|-
CASSATGRESHLYNEQFF
TGTGCCAGCAGTGCTACAGGAAGGGAAAGTCACCTCTACAATGAGCAGTTCTTC
>TRBD1|TRBJ2-7|TRBV6-5|-
CASRIGTVYEQYF
TGTGCCAGCAGGATCGGGACAGTTTACGAGCAGTACTTC
>TRBD2|TRBJ2-5|TRBV5-1|-
CASSLATGTSGRWDQETQYF
TGCGCCAGCAGCTTGGCCACCGGGACTAGCGGGAGGTGGGACCAAGAGACCCAGTACTTC
>-|TRBJ2-7|TRBV4-2|-
CASSGEEGPTYYEQYF
TGTGCCAGCAGCGGGGAGGAAGGACCAACATACTACGAGCAGTACTTC
>-|TRBJ2-7|TRBV27|-
CASSLSTRNYEQYF
TGTGCCAGCAGTTTATCGACCAGGAACTACGAGCAGTACTTC
>-|TRBJ1-4|TRBV6-5|few
CASSNRDKNEKLFF
TGTGCCAGCAGTAACCGGGACAAAAATGAAAAACTGTTTTTT
>-|TRBJ2-7|TRBV6-2/TRBV6-3|many
CASSYDLPEQYF
TGTGCCAGCAGTTACGACTTACCTGAGCAGTACTTC
>-|TRBJ1-2|TRBV19|-
CASSPPGRAGYGYTF
TGTGCCAGTAGCCCCCCCGGACGGGCGGGGTATGGCTACACCTTC
>-|TRBJ2-3|TRBV5-1|-
CASSPQGDTQYF
TGCGCCAGCAGCCCACAGGGAGATACGCAGTATTTT
>-|TRBJ1-2|TRBV6-4|-
CASSPSEKAAGYGYTF
TGTGCCAGCAGTCCCAGTGAGAAGGCTGCAGGCTATGGCTACACCTTC
>-|TRBJ1-1|TRBV2|-
CASSETDLNTEAFF
TGTGCCAGCAGTGAGACAGACTTGAACACTGAAGCTTTCTTT
>TRBD2|TRBJ2-5|TRBV2|-
CASKDLVGAGGRETQYF
TGTGCCAGCAAAGACTTAGTCGGAGCGGGAGGGCGGGAGACCCAGTACTTC
>-|TRBJ2-3|TRBV6-1|few
CASSEVVEGGGHTDTQYF
TGTGCCAGCAGTGAAGTAGTGGAGGGGGGGGGACACACAGATACGCAGTATTTT
>TRBD1|TRBJ1-1|TRBV4-1|-
CASSQGQGAKTEAFF
TGCGCCAGCAGCCAAGGGCAGGGGGCAAAAACTGAAGCTTTCTTT
>-|TRBJ1-1|TRBV5-4|-
CASSHGRDTEAFF
TGTGCCAGCAGCCACGGGAGGGACACTGAAGCTTTCTTT
>TRBD1|TRBJ2-7|TRBV18|-
CASSRGTGYEQYF
TGTGCCAGCTCAAGAGGGACAGGCTACGAGCAGTACTTC
>TRBD1|TRBJ2-7|TRBV20-1|-
CSASIPGQGSHEQYF
TGCAGTGCTAGTATCCCGGGACAGGGGAGCCACGAGCAGTACTTC
>-|TRBJ2-1|TRBV30|-
CAWSGGEQFF
TGTGCCTGGAGCGGAGGTGAGCAGTTCTTC
>TRBD1|TRBJ2-7|TRBV5-1|once
CASSSGTGSGEQYF
TGCGCCAGCAGCTCCGGGACAGGGAGTGGCGAGCAGTACTTC
>TRBD1|TRBJ1-6|TRBV11-2|-
CASKLGGTGNSPLHF
TGTGCCAGCAAACTGGGGGGGACAGGGAATTCACCCCTCCACTTT
>TRBD1|TRBJ2-7|TRBV5-1|-
CASSLGGTAIEQYF
TGCGCCAGCAGCTTGGGTGGGACAGCTATCGAGCAGTACTTC
>TRBD1|TRBJ2-7|TRBV6-2/TRBV6-3|-
CASSNYRDRGTYEQYF
TGTGCCAGCAGTAACTACCGGGACAGGGGCACGTACGAGCAGTACTTC
>TRBD2|TRBJ2-5|TRBV10-2|-
CASSVLAGVGETQYF
TGCGCCAGCAGCGTACTAGCGGGAGTAGGAGAGACCCAGTACTTC
>TRBD1|TRBJ1-4|TRBV7-2|-
CASSPRDRIATNEKLFF
TGTGCCAGCAGCCCCCGGGACAGAATTGCAACTAATGAAAAACTGTTTTTT
>-|TRBJ1-3|TRBV11-3|-
CASSRSPTGNTIYF
TGTGCCAGCAGCCGTTCGCCTACTGGAAACACCATATATTTT
>TRBD1|TRBJ2-7|TRBV9|-
CASSSNDRVYEQYF
TGTGCCAGCAGCTCAAATGACAGGGTTTACGAGCAGTACTTC
>TRBD2|TRBJ2-6|TRBV6-6|-
CASSPFPGGRFSGANVLTF
TGTGCCAGCAGTCCCTTCCCGGGGGGGAGGTTCTCTGGGGCCAACGTCCTGACTTTC
>TRBD1|TRBJ1-1|TRBV7-9|-
CASGTVNTEAFF
TGTGCCAGCGGGACAGTGAACACTGAAGCTTTCTTT
>-|TRBJ2-7|TRBV4-1|-
CASSQDVSLGDRLSYEQYF
TGCGCCAGCAGCCAAGATGTAAGCCTCGGCGACCGACTATCCTACGAGCAGTACTTC
>-|TRBJ2-6|TRBV6-5|few
CASTQGVSGANVLTF
TGTGCCAGCACCCAAGGGGTGTCTGGGGCCAACGTCCTGACTTTC
>TRBD1|TRBJ2-7|TRBV5-1|-
CASSLKGGAVAYEQYF
TGCGCCAGCAGCTTAAAAGGGGGCGCGGTGGCCTACGAGCAGTACTTC
>TRBD2|TRBJ2-7|TRBV6-5|-
CASIRLAGPYEQYF
TGTGCCAGCATCCGACTAGCGGGTCCCTACGAGCAGTACTTC
>-|TRBJ1-1|TRBV20-1|-
CSALGESEAFF
TGCAGTGCCCTCGGGGAGAGCGAAGCTTTCTTT
>-|TRBJ2-5|TRBV5-1|-
CASSLASKETQYF
TGCGCCAGCAGCTTGGCATCAAAAGAGACCCAGTACTTC
>-|TRBJ2-2|TRBV7-8|-
CASSLVFSGLGGELFF
TGTGCCAGCAGCTTAGTCTTTTCAGGGCTTGGCGGGGAGCTGTTTTTT
>TRBD2|TRBJ2-1|TRBV24-1|-
CATSDFNPASGTYNEQFF
TGTGCCACCAGTGATTTTAATCCCGCTAGCGGGACTTACAATGAGCAGTTCTTC
>-|TRBJ1-1|TRBV28|-
CASIPERGFNTEAFF
TGTGCCAGCATCCCCGAAAGGGGATTCAACACTGAAGCTTTCTTT
>-|TRBJ2-7|TRBV5-5|-
CASSMTGRGSYEQYF
TGTGCCAGCAGTATGACAGGGCGGGGATCCTACGAGCAGTACTTC
>TRBD1|TRBJ2-3|TRBV19|-
CASRQGARVPDTQYF
TGTGCCAGTAGACAGGGGGCCCGGGTCCCAGATACGCAGTATTTT